One and the same sample provided the 19 T cell receptor beta chains below, sequenced in a study of cytotoxic CD8 clonotypes in ibrutinib-treated CLL. Sequenced by immunoSEQ multiplex PCR; TCRdb stores in-frame clones only, minus some. The data contain some 300,000 clones, approximately 80% of them singletons. The source material was PBMCs, sampled before ibrutinib treatment. These receptors were obtained from a human donor with chronic lymphocytic leukemia.

This chain joins TRBV7-3 and TRBJ2-1; possible D gene TRBD1, 6 bases. V was shortened by 5 bases and J by 4 bases, with 9 bases between the two germline ends. Germline V CDR1 and CDR2: SGHTA, FQGTGA. This CDR3 has 13 amino acids. As DNA, the CDR3 is TGTGCCAGCAGCACCGGGACATACAATGAGCAGTTCTTC. Amino acids: CASSTGTYNEQFF.

This chain links TRBV5-1 with TRBJ2-4; 10 nucleotides match TRBD2. Per the germline V gene, CDR1 is SGHRS and CDR2 is YFSETQ. This CDR3 contains 16 residues. Trimming removed 0 bases from V and 1 base from J; junction bases left unmatched: 1. Written as DNA, the CDR3 is TGCGCCAGCAGCTTGGGGGGACTAGCGGCCAAAAACATTCAGTACTTC. As protein: CASSLGGLAAKNIQYF. The whole variable domain, remainder taken from reference TRBV5-1 and TRBJ2-4, is KAGVTQTPRYLIKTRGQQVTLSCSPISGHRSVSWYQQTPGQGLQFLFEYFSETQRNKGNFPGRFSGRQFSNSRSEMNVSTLELGDSALYLCASSLGGLAAKNIQYFGAGTRLSVL.

The gene calls are TRBV5-1 and TRBJ1-2; D gene ambiguous. The V and J ends lost 4 bases and 2 bases respectively, with 9 bases between them. The CDR3 extends over 13 amino acids. Germline CDR1 is SGHRS and CDR2 is YFSETQ. CDR3 sequence: CASSQGSNYGYTF. The CDR3 DNA follows: TGCGCCAGCAGCCAAGGTTCCAACTATGGCTACACCTTC.

This clone was detected only once. The chain uses TRBV2 and TRBJ1-5; D possibly corresponds to TRBD1 (5 bases). CDR1 SNHLY and CDR2 FYNNEI come from the germline V gene. The CDR3 extends over 14 amino acids. V was shortened by 10 bases and J by 5 bases, with 18 bases between the two germline ends. CDR3 DNA sequence: TGTGCCACCAACCTTCGGGGCGCGGATCAGCCCCAGCATTTT. Protein: CATNLRGADQPQHF.

The table lists this clone with a few counts. Other DNA sequences in the same sample also yield this CDR3. The rearrangement uses TRBV5-1 and TRBJ2-2; D may be TRBD2 (6 bases). CDR1 is SGHRS, CDR2 YFSETQ, per germline. V was cut by 0 bases and J by 5 bases, with 11 bases left in between. This CDR3 is 15 amino acids long. CDR3 nucleotide sequence: TGCGCCAGCAGCTTGGTTTTAGCGGAGACCGGGGAGCTGTTTTTT. As protein: CASSLVLAETGELFF. The full variable domain, its missing parts supplied by reference TRBV5-1 and TRBJ2-2, is KAGVTQTPRYLIKTRGQQVTLSCSPISGHRSVSWYQQTPGQGLQFLFEYFSETQRNKGNFPGRFSGRQFSNSRSEMNVSTLELGDSALYLCASSLVLAETGELFFGEGSRLTVL.

The chain combines TRBV6-5 with TRBJ2-5, with 8 bases identical to TRBD1. Germline values: CDR1 MNHEY, CDR2 SVGAGI. V gave up 5 bases and J gave up 5 bases; unmatched junction bases: 10. The CDR3 runs 15 residues. The CDR3 protein is CASSPKPGTGETQYF. CDR3 DNA sequence: TGTGCCAGCAGTCCCAAACCCGGGACAGGCGAGACCCAGTACTTC.

As regards this clone: One end of the junction varies from germline; a read error may be responsible. The chain carries TRBV11-2 and TRBJ1-1, with unresolved D. Germline V lookup: CDR1 SGHAT, CDR2 FQNNGV. The CDR3 consists of 12 residues. CDR3 residues: CASSLMNTEAFF. In DNA form, the CDR3 reads TGTGCCAGCAGCCTAATGAATACTGAAGCTTTCTTT.

The chain couples TRBV5-1 to TRBJ2-3; TRBD2 aligns across 10 bases. This CDR3 is 16 amino acids long. Germline assignment: CDR1 SGHRS and CDR2 YFSETQ. J lost 0 bases, V lost 4 bases, and 5 bases had no gene match. The CDR3 loop is CASSAGLAVSTDTQYF. The CDR3, as DNA: TGCGCCAGCAGCGCTGGACTAGCGGTTAGCACAGATACGCAGTATTTT.

The chain has TRBV9 and TRBJ2-5, with D hard to call. CDR3 length: 14 amino acids. V was shortened by 3 bases and J by 3 bases, with 12 bases between the two germline ends. Germline CDR1 and CDR2: SGDLS and YYNGEE. CDR3 region: CASSEKTLKETQYF. The CDR3 region has the DNA TGTGCCAGCAGCGAAAAGACCCTTAAAGAGACCCAGTACTTC. The full variable domain, rest sourced from reference TRBV9 and TRBJ2-5, is DSGVTQTPKHLITATGQRVTLRCSPRSGDLSVYWYQQSLDQGLQFLIQYYNGEERAKGNILERFSAQQFPDLHSELNLSSLELGDSALYFCASSEKTLKETQYFGPGTRLLVL.

This chain connects TRBV13 to TRBJ2-3, with TRBD2 identical over 13 bases. Trimming took 5 bases from V and 6 from J; bases not matched to a gene: 8. Germline V gene sequence: CDR1 PRHDT, CDR2 FYEKMQ (reference sequence). The CDR3 is 16 amino acids. The CDR3 DNA follows: TGTGCCAGCAGCCCCGTACTAGCGGGAGGGCCGGATACGCAGTATTTT. This codes for CASSPVLAGGPDTQYF.

As concerns this clone: At one boundary the junction diverges from the germline segment, which might be a read error. The rearrangement joins TRBV5-4 to TRBJ2-7, with D possibly being TRBD1 (6 bases). Looked up from germline, CDR1 is SGHNT and CDR2 is YYREEE (reference sequence). The length of the CDR3 is 14 residues. The CDR3 region is CASSLDSASYEQYF. The DNA of the CDR3 is TGTGCCAGCAGTTTGGACAGCGCCTCCTACGAGCAGTACTTC.

This clone was counted a few times. This chain joins TRBV19 and TRBJ1-2, with TRBD1 identical over 9 bases. The CDR3 extends over 12 amino acids. The V gene end was trimmed by 11 bases and the J gene end by 5 bases; junction bases not matched to a gene: 6. The germline CDR1 and CDR2 sequences are LNHDA and SQIVND (reference sequence). CDR3 sequence reads: CAVQGAAYGYTF. In DNA form, the CDR3 reads TGTGCCGTACAGGGGGCCGCATATGGCTACACCTTC. Full variable domain (rest looked up from reference TRBV19 and TRBJ1-2): DGGITQSPKYLFRKEGQNVTLSCEQNLNHDAMYWYRQDPGQGLRLIYYSQIVNDFQKGDIAEGYSVSREKKESFPLTVTSAQKNPTAFYLCAVQGAAYGYTFGSGTRLTVV.

This sequence joins TRBV6-5 and TRBJ2-4; 8 nucleotides agree with TRBD1. The V segment lost 4 bases and the J segment 9 bases; nucleotides outside the gene matches: 5. Germline V gene lookup returns CDR1 MNHEY and CDR2 SVGAGI. This CDR3 comprises 13 residues. The CDR3 sequence: CASSFGQGGIQYF. CDR3 bases: TGTGCCAGCAGTTTTGGACAGGGCGGCATTCAGTACTTC.

The chain combines TRBV2 with TRBJ2-2; possible D gene TRBD1, 5 bases. The CDR3 runs to 15 residues. V lost 3 bases to trimming and J lost 1 base, with 9 bases between them. Per the germline V gene, CDR1 is SNHLY and CDR2 is FYNNEI. CDR3 nucleotides: TGTGCCAGCAGTGAGCGGCAGGGGAACACCGGGGAGCTGTTTTTT. Protein product: CASSERQGNTGELFF. Complete variable domain (other parts from reference TRBV2 and TRBJ2-2): EPEVTQTPSHQVTQMGQEVILRCVPISNHLYFYWYRQILGQKVEFLVSFYNNEISEKSEIFDDQFSVERPDGSNFTLKIRSTKLEDSAMYFCASSERQGNTGELFFGEGSRLTVL.

The rearrangement uses TRBV5-6 and TRBJ2-7, with 12 bases lining up with TRBD2. Germline V gives CDR1 SGHDT, CDR2 YYEEEE. The CDR3 is 16 amino acids. V lost 2 bases to trimming and J lost 4 bases; unmatched junction nucleotides: 7. The CDR3 bases are TGTGCCAGCAGCTTCGTGGCGACTAGCGGGAGTTACGAGCAGTACTTC. It is translated as CASSFVATSGSYEQYF.

The chain has TRBV27 and TRBJ1-2; 7 bases map to TRBD1. Per the germline V gene, CDR1 is MNHEY and CDR2 is SMNVEV (reference sequence). V lost 3 bases and J lost 4; bases outside the gene matches: 8. The CDR3 spans 15 residues. CDR3 residues: CASSLVRGGFYGYTF. As DNA, the CDR3 is TGTGCCAGCAGTTTGGTCAGGGGGGGATTCTATGGCTACACCTTC.

This chain links TRBV5-6 with TRBJ2-2; 8 nucleotides match TRBD1. With V trimmed by 4 bases and J by 3 bases, 2 bases remained unmatched. Germline V CDR1 and CDR2: SGHDT, YYEEEE. This CDR3 region has 14 residues. The CDR3 coding sequence is TGTGCCAGCAGCGCGGACAGGGACACCGGGGAGCTGTTTTTT. Residues: CASSADRDTGELFF.

With regard to this clone: This may come from a read error, since a much larger clone is one base off. The gene calls are TRBV19 and TRBJ2-7; no clear D gene. V dropped 5 bases and J dropped 0 bases, with 2 bases sitting between them. From germline, CDR1 is LNHDA and CDR2 SQIVND (reference sequence). This CDR3 is 11 amino acids long. CDR3 amino acids: CASSASYEQYF. The CDR3 DNA is TGTGCCAGTAGTGCCTCCTACGAGCAGTACTTC.

The chain is built from TRBV11-3 and TRBJ1-1; no clear D. The CDR3 is made up of 13 amino acids. Looked up from germline, CDR1 is SGHNT and CDR2 is YENEEA. The V gene lost 0 bases and the J gene lost 7 bases, with 9 bases spanning the gap. Here the CDR3 reads CASSLDGWGEAFF. The CDR3 nucleotides read TGTGCCAGCAGCTTAGATGGGTGGGGTGAAGCTTTCTTT. Full variable domain (remainder filled in from reference TRBV11-3 and TRBJ1-1): EAGVVQSPRYKIIEKKQPVAFWCNPISGHNTLYWYLQNLGQGPELLIRYENEEAVDDSQLPKDRFSAERLKGVDSTLKIQPAELGDSAVYLCASSLDGWGEAFFGQGTRLTVV.